A single sample gave rise to the 10 T cell receptor beta chains below, sequenced in a study of cytomegalovirus exposure and HLA in healthy donors (dated by TCRdb to the late 2010s). The library was produced with the immunoSEQ multiplex PCR assay. A mixture of 60 forward primers for TCR Vbeta segments and 13 reverse primers for TCR Jbeta segments was used in the multiplex PCR. TCRdb stores this immuneACCESS table with in-frame sequences only. Part of the clones is absent; in the studies checked, under half of the shortfall reflects unresolved V genes, and no reason is known for the rest. This sample lists about 110,000 clones; 82% were detected once. About 2.7% of the sample is in the top ten clones. Sequenced input: PBMCs. Every receptor here comes from a woman aged 18-29 years in good health and CMV-seronegative.

V usage is TRBV27 and J usage is TRBJ1-2, with a possible D match to TRBD1 (6 bases). V was clipped by 6 bases and J by 8 bases, with 19 bases between them. The CDR3 consists of 14 residues. Germline V gene data show CDR1 as MNHEY and CDR2 as SMNVEV (reference sequence). This chain's CDR3 is CASRLRGAGYGYTF. The CDR3 nucleotides read TGTGCCAGCAGATTGCGGGGGGCCGGTTACGGCTACACCTTC.

The chain links TRBV2 to TRBJ2-5; 8 nucleotides match TRBD2. The CDR3 totals 14 residues. V lost 7 bases and J lost 2; bases outside the gene matches: 6. Looked up from germline, CDR1 is SNHLY and CDR2 is FYNNEI. The DNA of the CDR3 is TGTGCCAGCAATGCCGGGAGGGGGCAAGAGACCCAGTACTTC. It translates to CASNAGRGQETQYF.

The chain recombines TRBV5-5 with TRBJ1-2, with D hard to call. The germline V and J ends were trimmed by 1 base and 1 base, with 8 bases remaining between them. The germline V gene encodes CDR1 SGHKS and CDR2 YYEKEE (reference sequence). The CDR3 covers 14 residues. The CDR3 loop reads CASSLLPGNYGYTF. The CDR3 bases are TGTGCCAGCAGCTTGTTGCCGGGTAACTATGGCTACACCTTC.

The rearrangement joins TRBV27 to TRBJ1-5; D not certain. CDR1 and CDR2 (germline): MNHEY, SMNVEV (reference sequence). The V end lost 3 bases, the J end lost 5 bases, and 8 bases lay between the germline ends. CDR3 size: 13 residues. The CDR3 spells CASSLGRHQPQHF. In DNA, the CDR3 is TGTGCCAGCAGTTTGGGGAGGCATCAGCCCCAGCATTTT.

This clone was seen just once. The rearrangement uses TRBV30 and TRBJ2-3; the match to TRBD2 covers 9 bases. This CDR3 spans 15 amino acids. V lost 3 bases, J lost 2 bases, and 6 bases stayed unmatched. From germline, CDR1 is GTSNPN and CDR2 SVGIG (reference sequence). CDR3 residues: CAWSGLATHTDTQYF. The CDR3 DNA is TGTGCCTGGAGCGGACTAGCGACCCACACAGATACGCAGTATTTT.

This clone was recorded once. The CDR3 nucleotides read TGTGCCACCAGCAATGGGGGCTCAACCTACGAGCAGTACTTC. Residues: CATSNGGSTYEQYF. The chain couples TRBV15 to TRBJ2-7; D possibly corresponds to TRBD1 (6 bases). Germline V lookup: CDR1 LNHNV, CDR2 YYDKDF (reference sequence). V was shortened by 4 bases and J by 2 bases, with 12 bases between the two germline ends. This CDR3 comprises 14 residues.

The rearrangement links TRBV7-9 to TRBJ2-5; 11 bases map to TRBD2. The CDR3 extends over 15 amino acids. Germline-derived CDR1 and CDR2 are SEHNR and FQNEAQ (reference sequence). The V and J ends lost 4 bases and 4 bases, in that order; junction bases with no gene match: 5. CDR3 sequence (DNA): TGTGCCAGCAGCTCTCTGACTAGCGGGGCAGAGACCCAGTACTTC. This codes for CASSSLTSGAETQYF.

The chain is built from TRBV2 and TRBJ2-5, with 12 bases lining up with TRBD1. The last part of the DNA fits TRBJ2-7 better; the J call may be wrong. Per germline, CDR1 SNHLY and CDR2 FYNNEI. This CDR3 is built from 14 residues. The CDR3 sequence is CATHRDRGHDEQYF. CDR3 nucleotide sequence: TGTGCCACGCACCGGGACAGGGGGCACGACGAGCAGTACTTC.

The chain joins TRBV5-1 to TRBJ2-1, with 10 bases lining up with TRBD2. With V trimmed by 5 bases and J by 0 bases, 5 bases remained unmatched. Per the germline V gene, CDR1 is SGHRS and CDR2 is YFSETQ. CDR3 size: 16 residues. CDR3 residues: CASRRTSGSSYNEQFF. The CDR3 nucleotides read TGCGCCAGCAGACGGACTAGCGGAAGCTCCTACAATGAGCAGTTCTTC. The full variable domain, in which reference TRBV5-1 and TRBJ2-1 provide the parts outside the CDR3, is KAGVTQTPRYLIKTRGQQVTLSCSPISGHRSVSWYQQTPGQGLQFLFEYFSETQRNKGNFPGRFSGRQFSNSRSEMNVSTLELGDSALYLCASRRTSGSSYNEQFFGPGTRLTVL.

The chain employs TRBV5-1 and TRBJ1-1, with a possible D match to TRBD1 (6 bases). CDR1 is SGHRS and CDR2 is YFSETQ in the germline V gene. The CDR3 sequence is 14 residues long. V gave up 6 bases and J gave up 4 bases, with 16 bases separating them. In nucleotides, the CDR3 is TGCGCCAGCACCCACGAGGGGGTAGGCACTGAAGCTTTCTTT. Its translation is CASTHEGVGTEAFF.